This entry describes one TCR beta chain. Its antigen is not known. Primers used in a second PCR of roughly 6 to 12 cycles were a sample-barcoded 5' primer and a J-beta primer mix. In TCRdb, the 5' RACE reads were re-called with MiXCR into one record per CDR3 protein. The data hold roughly 700,000 distinct CDR3 sequences, with 49% observed a single time. The data were taken from a study of blood T cells in healthy people across ages. Study-wide findings and caveats: Long-lived donors exceeded aged donors in naive CD4+ cells and diversity.

Germline-derived CDR1 and CDR2 are MNHEY and SVGAGI. CDR3 length equals 16 residues. With 6 bases clipped from V and 4 bases from J, the junction kept 12 bases outside the gene matches. What was sequenced was blood. This TCR derives from a woman in her fifties or sixties in good health. The chain recombines TRBV6-5 with TRBJ1-2; 9 positions agree with TRBD1. The CDR3 reads CASSPHRDRVGYGYTF. The DNA for the CDR3 is TGTGCCAGCAGCCCACACCGGGACAGGGTTGGCTATGGCTACACCTTC.